One T cell receptor (beta chain) is described in this entry. The antigen remains unidentified. The CDR3 contains 16 residues. V was clipped by 3 bases and J by 0 bases, with 12 bases between them. Looked up from germline, CDR1 is SGHAT and CDR2 is FQNNGV. Researchers cocultured the mixed lymphocyte reaction cells at 37°C for five to six days. This entry is derived from a study of siplizumab effects on memory and regulatory T cells. Libraries were prepared by immunoSEQ multiplex PCR; TCRdb keeps only in-frame clonotypes and omits some of them. Of about 14,000 clones in the sample, about 50% were seen once.

This TCR was recovered from a human donor in good health; the cells came from an allogeneic mixed lymphocyte reaction. The V gene is TRBV11-2, the J gene TRBJ1-3; the D is unclear. The sample was CFSE-low (dividing) CD4+ T cells sorted from an allogeneic mixed lymphocyte reaction. Written as DNA, the CDR3 is TGTGCCAGCAGCTTGGAAGGGTCACTCTCTGGAAACACCATATATTTT. It yields the protein CASSLEGSLSGNTIYF.